The next 30 T cell receptor beta chains were all read from a single sample in a study of blood T cell repertoires in COVID-19. TCRdb keeps only in-frame clones here, not all; method: immunoSEQ multiplex PCR. The sample has 95,000 to 150,000 clones; 74% are singletons. The sequencing sample was made of peripheral blood. The receptors here all came from a man older than 75 with COVID-19, enrolled during active disease.

The chain is built from TRBV3-1 (or the pseudogene TRBV3-2) and TRBJ1-1, with a weak D call TRBD1 (6 bases). V was clipped by 5 bases and J by 1 base, with 14 bases between them. This CDR3 region has 15 residues. Germline values: CDR1 LGHDT, CDR2 YNNKEL (reference sequence). The CDR3 DNA is TGTGCCAGCAGCTACACAGGGTATACGAACACTGAAGCTTTCTTT. Translating gives CASSYTGYTNTEAFF.

CDR3 bases: TGTGCCAGCAGCTTGGCAGGGGGCACCGAAAAACTGTTTTTT. It yields the protein CASSLAGGTEKLFF. This sequence joins TRBV5-6 and TRBJ1-4; 8 bases match TRBD1. There are 14 residues in the CDR3. With 0 bases clipped from V and 8 bases from J, the junction kept 3 bases outside the gene matches. Germline assignment: CDR1 SGHDT and CDR2 YYEEEE.

The chain couples TRBV5-1 to TRBJ2-5; D may be TRBD1 (6 bases). Germline CDR1 and CDR2: SGHRS and YFSETQ. The CDR3 loop spans 17 amino acids. V lost 2 bases and J lost 4, with 21 bases in between. The CDR3 here is CASSFRGQSGVGETQYF. CDR3 in DNA: TGCGCCAGCAGCTTCAGGGGACAAAGTGGGGTAGGAGAGACCCAGTACTTC.

The rearrangement joins TRBV7-9 to TRBJ1-3; D is perhaps TRBD1 (6 bases). Trimming stripped 4 bases from V and 0 bases from J, with 13 bases between. Germline V gene lookup returns CDR1 SEHNR and CDR2 FQNEAQ (reference sequence). The CDR3 extends over 16 amino acids. CDR3 residues: CASSSYRVPSGNTIYF. CDR3 bases: TGTGCCAGCAGCTCCTACAGGGTGCCCTCTGGAAACACCATATATTTT.

The J gene is TRBJ1-2, the V gene TRBV7-9, with 11 bases identical to TRBD1. This CDR3 contains 15 residues. Trimming at V came to 5 bases and at J to 2 bases, leaving 4 bases not matched to a gene. The V gene's germline CDR1 is SEHNR and CDR2 FQNEAQ (reference sequence). CDR3 in DNA: TGTGCCAGCAGCCCCGGGACAGGGGGGAACTATGGCTACACCTTC. Translation gives CASSPGTGGNYGYTF.

This rearrangement joins TRBV3-1 (or the pseudogene TRBV3-2) to TRBJ1-6, with TRBD1 matching 11 bases. Germline trimming cut 1 base from V and 10 bases from J; bases unmatched to any gene: 6. This CDR3 comprises 16 residues. In germline, CDR1 is LGHDT, CDR2 YNNKEL (reference sequence). The CDR3 nucleotides read TGTGCCAGCAGCCAAGCGGGACAGGGGGTCGGGTCACCCCTCCACTTT. Encoded protein: CASSQAGQGVGSPLHF.

The V call is TRBV19, the J call TRBJ1-5; no firm D call. The CDR3 length is 15 residues. Deletions cut 3 bases from V and 0 bases from J, with 9 bases between. The germline V gene has CDR1 LNHDA and CDR2 SQIVND (reference sequence). The DNA of the CDR3 is TGTGCCAGTAGTATTGGCTCTTATAGCAATCAGCCCCAGCATTTT. This codes for CASSIGSYSNQPQHF.

Of note for this clone: Other DNA variants within this sample encode the same CDR3. V usage is TRBV5-1 and J usage is TRBJ1-3; D remains ambiguous. V lost 0 bases and J 4 bases, leaving 8 bases between the germline ends. The CDR3 consists of 14 residues. CDR1 is SGHRS and CDR2 is YFSETQ in the germline V gene. The CDR3 DNA is TGCGCCAGCAGCTTGGCGGGGTACGGAAACACCATATATTTT. Its protein is CASSLAGYGNTIYF. Filled out from reference TRBV5-1 and TRBJ1-3, the complete variable domain reads KAGVTQTPRYLIKTRGQQVTLSCSPISGHRSVSWYQQTPGQGLQFLFEYFSETQRNKGNFPGRFSGRQFSNSRSEMNVSTLELGDSALYLCASSLAGYGNTIYFGEGSWLTVV.

Of note for this clone: The sample has other DNA sequences that encode this CDR3 too. V and J are TRBV9 and TRBJ2-7; 9 nucleotides align to TRBD1. Germline trimming cut 2 bases from V and 2 bases from J; bases unmatched to any gene: 2. The CDR3 sequence is 14 residues long. Germline CDR1 and CDR2: SGDLS and YYNGEE. CDR3 in DNA: TGTGCCAGCAGCGTCGGGACAGGGACCTACGAGCAGTACTTC. Encoded protein: CASSVGTGTYEQYF.

The chain employs TRBV2 and TRBJ1-1; D is uncertain. This CDR3 has 16 amino acids. V was clipped by 3 bases and J by 6 bases, with 20 bases between them. The germline gives CDR1 SNHLY, CDR2 FYNNEI. This chain's CDR3 is CASSDGGVWGVPEAFF. The CDR3 bases are TGTGCCAGCAGTGATGGTGGGGTATGGGGAGTTCCTGAAGCTTTCTTT.

Only a few counts were recorded for this clone. The chain recombines TRBV4-2 with TRBJ1-5, with D hard to call. V lost 0 bases and J lost 8, with 11 bases in between. Germline-derived CDR1 and CDR2 are LGHNA and YNFKEQ. This CDR3 has 14 residues. Written as DNA, the CDR3 is TGTGCCAGCAGCCAAGATGTCGGGTTTAAGCCCCAGCATTTT. Translating it yields CASSQDVGFKPQHF.

The chain joins TRBV5-5 to TRBJ1-5; a possible D gene is TRBD1 (5 bases). Germline V lookup: CDR1 SGHKS, CDR2 YYEKEE (reference sequence). This CDR3 spans 13 amino acids. Trimming cost V 4 bases and J 9 bases, with 14 bases left between them. The CDR3 loop is CASSGTPGWPQHF. Written as DNA, the CDR3 is TGTGCCAGCAGCGGGACTCCCGGGTGGCCCCAGCATTTT.

The rearrangement links TRBV28 to TRBJ1-4; a weak D match, TRBD1 (5 bases). Trimming shortened V by 7 bases and J by 0 bases, and 12 bases separated the two germline ends. The CDR3 runs 15 residues. Germline V lookup: CDR1 MDHEN, CDR2 SYDVKM. The CDR3 loop is CASNGASATNEKLFF. In DNA form, the CDR3 reads TGTGCCAGCAATGGGGCATCTGCAACTAATGAAAAACTGTTTTTT.

This clone was seen more than once but under ten times. V and J are TRBV6-5 and TRBJ2-7; no firm D call. Germline loops: CDR1 MNHEY, CDR2 SVGAGI. The CDR3 has 13 residues. The germline V and J ends were trimmed by 10 bases and 1 base, with 14 bases remaining between them. CDR3 region: CATSHLESYEQYF. The CDR3 DNA reads TGTGCCACCTCCCATTTGGAGTCCTACGAGCAGTACTTC.

This clone has ten or more counts. The V gene is TRBV20-1, the J gene TRBJ2-5; tentative D call: TRBD1 (8 bases). Germline CDR1 and CDR2: DFQATT and SNEGSKA (reference sequence). V lost 3 bases and J 2 bases, leaving 16 bases between the germline ends. This CDR3 region has 15 residues. The CDR3 DNA follows: TGCAGTGCTAGTGTGACAGGGGAGGGACAAGAGACCCAGTACTTC. It codes for CSASVTGEGQETQYF.

The chain recombines TRBV5-1 with TRBJ2-5, with TRBD2 identical over 12 bases. V lost 0 bases and J lost 1; bases outside the gene matches: 4. Germline V lookup: CDR1 SGHRS, CDR2 YFSETQ. The CDR3 runs to 17 residues. CDR3: CASSLGGLAGPQETQYF. The CDR3 coding sequence is TGCGCCAGCAGCTTGGGTGGACTAGCGGGACCCCAAGAGACCCAGTACTTC.

The chain couples TRBV9 to TRBJ2-3; no clear D gene. CDR3 length: 14 amino acids. V was cut by 2 bases and J by 0 bases, with 7 bases left in between. Per germline, CDR1 SGDLS and CDR2 YYNGEE. CDR3 coding DNA: TGTGCCAGCAGCGTGTTCGGGAGCACAGATACGCAGTATTTT. This encodes CASSVFGSTDTQYF.

The chain uses TRBV29-1 and TRBJ2-5, with TRBD2 matching 8 bases. The junction had 5 bases not matched to a gene; V was cut back by 5 bases and J by 6 bases. The CDR3 extends over 12 amino acids. Germline V gene data show CDR1 as SQVTM and CDR2 as ANQGSEA. The CDR3 DNA sequence: TGCAGCGTTAGTCGGGAGGGCAAGACCCAGTACTTC. Translation: CSVSREGKTQYF. Variable domain in full (rest from reference TRBV29-1 and TRBJ2-5): SAVISQKPSRDICQRGTSLTIQCQVDSQVTMMFWYRQQPGQSLTLIATANQGSEATYESGFVIDKFPISRPNLTFSTLTVSNMSPEDSSIYLCSVSREGKTQYFGPGTRLLVL.

V is TRBV6-2 or TRBV6-3 and J is TRBJ1-4; D ambiguous. In germline, CDR1 is MNHEY, CDR2 SVGEGT. The CDR3 loop spans 14 amino acids. The V end lost 2 bases, the J end lost 5 bases, and 9 bases lay between the germline ends. CDR3 sequence reads: CASSYGAMNEKLFF. CDR3 nucleotide sequence: TGTGCCAGCAGTTACGGAGCCATGAATGAAAAACTGTTTTTT.

The chain uses TRBV10-3 and TRBJ2-5; D remains ambiguous. CDR1 is ENHRY, CDR2 SYGVKD, per germline. The CDR3 totals 13 residues. Trimming removed 3 bases from V and 5 bases from J, with 10 bases in between. The CDR3 reads CAISDRVVETQYF. The DNA of the CDR3 is TGTGCCATCAGTGATCGTGTAGTGGAGACCCAGTACTTC.

The chain links TRBV7-9 to TRBJ1-1, with 8 bases identical to TRBD1. The CDR3 sequence is 14 residues long. The ends lost 4 bases at V and 6 bases at J; junction bases unmatched: 7. Germline V gene lookup returns CDR1 SEHNR and CDR2 FQNEAQ (reference sequence). The CDR3 reads CASSSYQGASEAFF. CDR3 DNA sequence: TGTGCCAGCAGCTCTTACCAGGGGGCATCTGAAGCTTTCTTT.

V is TRBV7-2 and J is TRBJ2-7; TRBD2 matches 7 bases. Germline V CDR1 and CDR2: SGHTA, FQGNSA. With 0 bases clipped from V and 2 bases from J, the junction kept 4 bases outside the gene matches. This CDR3 comprises 15 residues. CDR3 protein: CASSLAGRTTYEQYF. The CDR3 DNA is TGTGCCAGCAGCTTAGCCGGGAGGACAACCTACGAGCAGTACTTC.

This chain connects TRBV9 to TRBJ1-4; tentative D call: TRBD1 (6 bases). The ends were cut back, 4 bases at V and 0 bases at J, with 16 bases in the middle. Germline V gene data show CDR1 as SGDLS and CDR2 as YYNGEE. This CDR3 is 17 amino acids long. The CDR3 DNA sequence: TGTGCCAGCAGCCGTGACCGGACAGAAGCAACTAATGAAAAACTGTTTTTT. Translation gives CASSRDRTEATNEKLFF.

This clone came up a few times. V is TRBV19 and J is TRBJ1-6, with D possibly being TRBD1 (6 bases). The germline V and J ends were trimmed by 2 bases and 11 bases, with 13 bases remaining between them. This CDR3 has 14 residues. Germline values: CDR1 LNHDA, CDR2 SQIVND (reference sequence). CDR3 amino acids: CASSITRGETPLHF. In nucleotides, the CDR3 is TGTGCCAGTAGTATAACCAGGGGTGAGACACCCCTCCACTTT.

Here the CDR3 reads CASSPGTSGISYEQYF. The CDR3 coding sequence is TGTGCCAGCAGCCCTGGGACTAGCGGGATCTCCTACGAGCAGTACTTC. This chain connects TRBV28 to TRBJ2-7, with 13 bases lining up with TRBD2. This CDR3 has 16 amino acids. The V segment lost 6 bases and the J segment 0 bases; nucleotides outside the gene matches: 5. Germline values: CDR1 MDHEN, CDR2 SYDVKM.

The V and J genes are TRBV9 and TRBJ2-7, with 13 bases fitting TRBD2. Germline loops: CDR1 SGDLS, CDR2 YYNGEE. The ends lost 4 bases at V and 4 bases at J; junction bases unmatched: 5. The CDR3 sequence is 15 residues long. DNA for the CDR3: TGTGCCAGCAGCCCCGGGACTAGCGGGGATTACGAGCAGTACTTC. Translating it yields CASSPGTSGDYEQYF.

This chain joins TRBV29-1 and TRBJ2-1; D not resolved. The V end was cut by 5 bases, the J end by 0 bases, with 14 bases between. The CDR3 is 15 residues long. Germline V gene data show CDR1 as SQVTM and CDR2 as ANQGSEA. The CDR3 DNA sequence: TGCAGCGTTCTGATAGAAGATAGCTCCTACAATGAGCAGTTCTTC. This codes for CSVLIEDSSYNEQFF.

This clone was found a few times. This chain connects TRBV5-4 to TRBJ1-2; 7 bases are shared with TRBD1. CDR1 and CDR2 (germline): SGHNT, YYREEE (reference sequence). CDR3 length: 15 amino acids. Trimming at V came to 4 bases and at J to 7 bases, leaving 13 bases not matched to a gene. The chain's CDR3 is CASSPYVQGSRGYTF. CDR3 bases: TGTGCCAGCAGCCCATACGTACAGGGGTCGCGTGGCTACACCTTC.

The V and J genes are TRBV7-2 and TRBJ2-1; 10 bases fit TRBD2. This CDR3 has 19 residues. V was pared by 5 bases and J by 3 bases, with 16 bases of the junction left unmatched. Germline V gene data show CDR1 as SGHTA and CDR2 as FQGNSA. CDR3 sequence: CASSTLVASGSPGYNEQFF. The CDR3 nucleotides read TGTGCCAGCAGCACTCTGGTGGCTAGCGGGAGTCCGGGCTACAATGAGCAGTTCTTC.

The V gene is TRBV7-9, the J gene TRBJ1-1; D unresolved. The CDR3 consists of 14 residues. The V gene's germline CDR1 is SEHNR and CDR2 FQNEAQ (reference sequence). Trimming took 3 bases from V and 2 from J, leaving 10 bases between them. The CDR3 protein is CASSLAQSNTEAFF. The DNA of the CDR3 is TGTGCCAGCAGCTTGGCACAGAGTAACACTGAAGCTTTCTTT.